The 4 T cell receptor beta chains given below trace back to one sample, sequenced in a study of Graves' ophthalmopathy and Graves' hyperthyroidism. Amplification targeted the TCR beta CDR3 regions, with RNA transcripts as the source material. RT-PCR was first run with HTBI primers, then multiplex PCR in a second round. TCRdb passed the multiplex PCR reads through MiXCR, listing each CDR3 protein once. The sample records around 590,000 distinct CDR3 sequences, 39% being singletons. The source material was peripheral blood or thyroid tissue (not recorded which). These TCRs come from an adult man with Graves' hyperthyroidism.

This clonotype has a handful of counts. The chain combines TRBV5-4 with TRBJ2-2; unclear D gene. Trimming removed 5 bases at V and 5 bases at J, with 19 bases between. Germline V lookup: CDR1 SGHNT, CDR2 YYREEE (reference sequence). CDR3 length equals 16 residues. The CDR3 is CASSSTLPAGTGELFF. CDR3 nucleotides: TGTGCCAGCAGTTCTACTCTGCCCGCCGGGACCGGGGAGCTGTTTTTT. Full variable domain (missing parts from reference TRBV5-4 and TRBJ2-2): ETGVTQSPTHLIKTRGQQVTLRCSSQSGHNTVSWYQQALGQGPQFIFQYYREEENGRGNFPPRFSGLQFPNYSSELNVNALELDDSALYLCASSSTLPAGTGELFFGEGSRLTVL.

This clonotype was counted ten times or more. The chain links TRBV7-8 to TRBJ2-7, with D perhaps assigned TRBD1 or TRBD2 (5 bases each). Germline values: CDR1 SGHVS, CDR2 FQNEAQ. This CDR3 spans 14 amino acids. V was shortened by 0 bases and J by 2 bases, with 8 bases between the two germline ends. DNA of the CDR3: TGTGCCAGCAGCTTAGCCATGGGGGCCTACGAGCAGTACTTC. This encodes CASSLAMGAYEQYF.

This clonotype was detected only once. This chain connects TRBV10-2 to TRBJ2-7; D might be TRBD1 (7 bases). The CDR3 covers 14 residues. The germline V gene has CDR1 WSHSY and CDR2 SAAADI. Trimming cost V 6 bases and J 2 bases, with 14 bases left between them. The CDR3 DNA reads TGCGCCAGCAGCTCAGGGGGGTATCCCTACGAGCAGTACTTC. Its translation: CASSSGGYPYEQYF.

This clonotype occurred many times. The CDR3 protein is CASSSTPTYEQYF. Written as DNA, the CDR3 is TGTGCCAGCAGCTCAACGCCCACCTACGAGCAGTACTTC. This rearrangement joins TRBV7-9 to TRBJ2-7; no clear D. The V end lost 4 bases, the J end lost 2 bases, and 9 bases lay between the germline ends. Germline lookup yields CDR1 SEHNR and CDR2 FQNEAQ (reference sequence). CDR3 length: 13 amino acids.